In its sample, the clone carrying this T cell receptor (beta chain) was seen a few times. No antigen is known for it. Combining a sample-barcoded 5' primer with a J-beta primer mix, a second PCR ran for roughly 7 to 12 cycles. TCRdb redid the calling of the 5' RACE reads with MiXCR, one entry per CDR3 protein. Of roughly 1.5 million distinct CDR3 sequences listed, about 42% are singletons. The record originates from a study of blood T cells in healthy people across ages. Study-wide points: Diversity was estimated from one million T cells, and these estimates were considered underestimates.

V lost 0 bases to trimming and J lost 0 bases; unmatched junction nucleotides: 12. Germline V CDR1 and CDR2: SGHRS, YFSETQ. The CDR3 consists of 20 residues. This clonotype originated in a woman under 30 in good health. The chain is built from TRBV5-1 and TRBJ2-1; 10 bases are a match to TRBD2. The sequenced material came from blood. The CDR3 region has the DNA TGCGCCAGCAGCTTGGATTCTAGCGGGGGTACTCTGGGCTCCTACAATGAGCAGTTCTTC. It translates to CASSLDSSGGTLGSYNEQFF.